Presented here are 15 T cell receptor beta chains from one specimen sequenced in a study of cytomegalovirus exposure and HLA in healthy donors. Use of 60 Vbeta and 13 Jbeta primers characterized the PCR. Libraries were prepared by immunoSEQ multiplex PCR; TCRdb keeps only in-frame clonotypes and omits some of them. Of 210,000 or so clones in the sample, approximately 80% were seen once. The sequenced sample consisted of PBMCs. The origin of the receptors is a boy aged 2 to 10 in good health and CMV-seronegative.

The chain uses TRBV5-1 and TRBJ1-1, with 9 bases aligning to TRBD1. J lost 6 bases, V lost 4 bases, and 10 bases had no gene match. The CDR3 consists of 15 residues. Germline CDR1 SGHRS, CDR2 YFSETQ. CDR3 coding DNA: TGCGCCAGCAGCCTGGACATACAGGGGGCCTCTGAAGCTTTCTTT. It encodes CASSLDIQGASEAFF.

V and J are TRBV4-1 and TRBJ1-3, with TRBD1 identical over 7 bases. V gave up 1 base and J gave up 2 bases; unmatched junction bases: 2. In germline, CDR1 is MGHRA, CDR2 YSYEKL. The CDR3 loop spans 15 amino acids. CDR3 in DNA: TGCGCCAGCAGCCAAGGACAGGGACCTGGAAACACCATATATTTT. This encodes CASSQGQGPGNTIYF.

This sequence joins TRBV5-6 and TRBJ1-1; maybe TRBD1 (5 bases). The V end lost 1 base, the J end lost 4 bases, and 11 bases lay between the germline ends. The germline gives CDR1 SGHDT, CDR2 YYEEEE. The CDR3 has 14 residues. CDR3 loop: CASSLTAQGTEAFF. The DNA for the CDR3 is TGTGCCAGCAGCTTGACCGCCCAGGGCACTGAAGCTTTCTTT.

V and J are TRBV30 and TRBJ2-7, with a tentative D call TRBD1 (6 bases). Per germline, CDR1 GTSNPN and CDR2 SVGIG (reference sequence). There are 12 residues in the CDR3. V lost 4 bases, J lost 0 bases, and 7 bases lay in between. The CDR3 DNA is TGTGCCTGGATGGACAGCTCCTACGAGCAGTACTTC. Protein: CAWMDSSYEQYF.

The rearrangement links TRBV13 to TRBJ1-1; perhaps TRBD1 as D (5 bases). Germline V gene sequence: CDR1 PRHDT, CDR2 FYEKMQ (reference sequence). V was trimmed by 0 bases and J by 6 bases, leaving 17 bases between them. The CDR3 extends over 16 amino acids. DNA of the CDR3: TGTGCCAGCAGCTTAGGATCCCCGGGGGGGTCCGCTGAAGCTTTCTTT. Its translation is CASSLGSPGGSAEAFF.

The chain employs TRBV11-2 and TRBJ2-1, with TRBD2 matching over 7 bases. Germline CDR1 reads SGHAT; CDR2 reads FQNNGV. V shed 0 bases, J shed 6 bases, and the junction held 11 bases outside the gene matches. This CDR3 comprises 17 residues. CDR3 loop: CASSLDRRAGVINEQFF. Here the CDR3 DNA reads TGTGCCAGCAGCTTAGATCGGCGGGCGGGGGTCATCAATGAGCAGTTCTTC.

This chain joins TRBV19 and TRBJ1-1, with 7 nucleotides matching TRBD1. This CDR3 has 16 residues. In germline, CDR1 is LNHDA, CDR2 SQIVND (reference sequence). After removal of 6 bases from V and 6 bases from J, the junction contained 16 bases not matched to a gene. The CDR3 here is CASSQALQGTWAEAFF. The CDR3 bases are TGTGCCAGTAGCCAAGCTTTACAGGGGACGTGGGCTGAAGCTTTCTTT.

Here the CDR3 reads CASSPPQGRTEAFF. The CDR3 DNA reads as TGTGCCAGCAGCCCACCCCAGGGGCGTACTGAAGCTTTCTTT. The rearrangement links TRBV5-6 to TRBJ1-1, with a tentative D call TRBD1 (6 bases). This CDR3 has 14 residues. V lost 4 bases, J lost 5 bases, and 15 bases lay in between. Germline CDR1 SGHDT, CDR2 YYEEEE.

The DNA of the CDR3 is TGTGCCAGTAGTACGGGTGGACAGATATTCACAGATACGCAGTATTTT. It is translated as CASSTGGQIFTDTQYF. The chain employs TRBV19 and TRBJ2-3, with a possible D match to TRBD1 (6 bases). CDR1 is LNHDA, CDR2 SQIVND, per germline (reference sequence). The CDR3 consists of 16 residues. V shed 4 bases and J shed 2 bases, with 16 bases lying between them. The complete variable domain, with remaining parts taken from reference TRBV19 and TRBJ2-3, reads DGGITQSPKYLFRKEGQNVTLSCEQNLNHDAMYWYRQDPGQGLRLIYYSQIVNDFQKGDIAEGYSVSREKKESFPLTVTSAQKNPTAFYLCASSTGGQIFTDTQYFGPGTRLTVL.

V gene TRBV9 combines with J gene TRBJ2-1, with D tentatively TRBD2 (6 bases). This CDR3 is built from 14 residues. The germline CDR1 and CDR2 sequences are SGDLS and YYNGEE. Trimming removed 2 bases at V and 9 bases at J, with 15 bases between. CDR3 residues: CASSVGLEGIEQFF. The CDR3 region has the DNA TGTGCCAGCAGCGTTGGCCTGGAGGGGATTGAGCAGTTCTTC.

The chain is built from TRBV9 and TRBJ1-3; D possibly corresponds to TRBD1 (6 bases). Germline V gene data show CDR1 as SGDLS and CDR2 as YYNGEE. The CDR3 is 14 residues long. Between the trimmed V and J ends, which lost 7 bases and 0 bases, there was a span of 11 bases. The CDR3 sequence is CASSDRNSGNTIYF. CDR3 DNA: TGTGCCAGCTCCGACAGGAACTCTGGAAACACCATATATTTT.

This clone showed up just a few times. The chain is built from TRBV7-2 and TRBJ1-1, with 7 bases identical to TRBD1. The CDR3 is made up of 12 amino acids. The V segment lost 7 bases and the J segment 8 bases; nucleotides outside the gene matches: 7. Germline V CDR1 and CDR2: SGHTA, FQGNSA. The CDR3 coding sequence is TGTGCCAGCACCCCGACAGGGACGGAAGCTTTCTTT. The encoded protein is CASTPTGTEAFF. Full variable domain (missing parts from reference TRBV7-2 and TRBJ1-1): GAGVSQSPSNKVTEKGKDVELRCDPISGHTALYWYRQSLGQGLEFLIYFQGNSAPDKSGLPSDRFSAERTGGSVSTLTIQRTQQEDSAVYLCASTPTGTEAFFGQGTRLTVV.

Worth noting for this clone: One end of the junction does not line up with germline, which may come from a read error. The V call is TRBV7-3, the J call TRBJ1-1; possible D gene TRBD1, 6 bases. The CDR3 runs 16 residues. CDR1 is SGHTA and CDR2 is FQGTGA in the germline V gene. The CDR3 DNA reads TGTTCCAGCAGCTACAGGGCCGTACCCTCGCGGACTGAAGCTTTCTTT. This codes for CSSSYRAVPSRTEAFF.

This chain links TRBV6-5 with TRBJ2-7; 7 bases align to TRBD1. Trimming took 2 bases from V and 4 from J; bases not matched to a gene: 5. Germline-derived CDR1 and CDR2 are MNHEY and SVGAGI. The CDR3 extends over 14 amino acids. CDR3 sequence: CASSYTGTAYEQYF. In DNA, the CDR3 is TGTGCCAGCAGTTACACCGGGACAGCTTACGAGCAGTACTTC.

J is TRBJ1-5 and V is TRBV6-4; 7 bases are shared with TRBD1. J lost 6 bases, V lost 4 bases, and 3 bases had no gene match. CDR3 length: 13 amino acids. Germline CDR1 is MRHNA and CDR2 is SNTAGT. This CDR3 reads CASSVNRGQPQHF. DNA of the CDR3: TGTGCCAGCAGTGTGAACAGGGGTCAGCCCCAGCATTTT.